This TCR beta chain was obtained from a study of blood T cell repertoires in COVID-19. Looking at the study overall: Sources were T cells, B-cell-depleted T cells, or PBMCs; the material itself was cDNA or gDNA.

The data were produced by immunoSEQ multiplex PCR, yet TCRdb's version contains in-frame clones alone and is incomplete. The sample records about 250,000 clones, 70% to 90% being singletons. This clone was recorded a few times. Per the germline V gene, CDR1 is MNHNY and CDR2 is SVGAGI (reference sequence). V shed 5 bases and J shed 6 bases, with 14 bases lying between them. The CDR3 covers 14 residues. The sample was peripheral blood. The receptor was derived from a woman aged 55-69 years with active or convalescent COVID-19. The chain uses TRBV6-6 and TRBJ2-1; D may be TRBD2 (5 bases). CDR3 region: CASSDGLTLNEQFF. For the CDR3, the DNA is TGTGCCAGCAGTGATGGACTCACACTCAATGAGCAGTTCTTC.